Here is one T cell receptor beta chain with its context. The sample comes from a study of blood T cell repertoires in COVID-19. As for the study in general: Samples representing acute and convalescent COVID-19 were sourced from the United States, Italy and Spain. From T cells, B-cell-depleted T cells, or PBMCs came the material, which was cDNA or gDNA.

With 3 bases removed from V and 0 bases from J, the gap between germline ends came to 9 bases. Germline V gene data show CDR1 as LNHDA and CDR2 as SQIVND (reference sequence). The CDR3 runs to 15 residues. In the original processing: From reference gene primer amplification, estimates of nucleated cell counts were derived. Repertoires were generated with immunoSEQ multiplex PCR, while TCRdb's copy carries only in-frame clones and drops some. V, J and clone size reflect that table, while D and trimming were determined from the DNA. The table records about 190,000 clones, 85% to 90% of them present only once.

The chain joins TRBV19 to TRBJ1-3; TRBD1 might be the D (5 bases). This sequence was found in a man aged 50-60 years with acute or convalescent COVID-19. The specimen was peripheral blood. The CDR3 protein is CASSMGQYSGNTIYF. In DNA form, the CDR3 reads TGTGCCAGTAGTATGGGGCAGTACTCTGGAAACACCATATATTTT.